The entry that follows covers one T cell receptor beta chain sequence. Its antigen is still unknown. Primers included in the PCR were 60 Vbeta and 13 Jbeta primers. TCRdb's table, derived via immunoSEQ multiplex PCR, lists solely in-frame clones and lacks some. There are approximately 150,000 clones in the sample; approximately 80% occur only once, and 9% to 10% lies in the top ten. Donors in the study were healthy people who gave bone marrow. These data originate in a study of cytomegalovirus exposure and HLA in healthy donors. The overall study: Earlier, fewer than 140 million unique TCR beta sequences were recovered from around 190 million T cells by an analysis. Whole-study results and caveats: Later findings reportedly placed an Asian-associated ancestry cluster below the approximately 670-donor mean for N-insertions.

This CDR3 region has 13 residues. Trimming pared 0 bases from V and 11 bases from J, leaving 13 bases between. Looked up from germline, CDR1 is MGHRA and CDR2 is YSYEKL. This sequence was found in a man between 18 and 35 years old in good health and CMV-seropositive. Source material: PBMCs. V gene TRBV4-1 combines with J gene TRBJ1-1, with D hard to call. In DNA, the CDR3 is TGCGCCAGCAGCCAAGAGGACTTTTTGGGGGCTTTCTTT. Encoded protein: CASSQEDFLGAFF.